This TCR beta chain was observed in a study of blood T cells in healthy people across ages. The second PCR ran about 6 to 12 cycles with a sample-barcoded 5' primer and J-beta primers. TCRdb itself ran the 5' RACE reads through MiXCR, one entry per CDR3 protein. The data contain about 730,000 distinct CDR3 sequences, 35% to 45% of them seen just once; the ten biggest clones take up 20% to 25%. Researchers isolated at least 6.5 million PBMCs per sample. Extractions gave at least 5.5 micrograms of total RNA per sample. In germline, CDR1 is SNHLY, CDR2 FYNNEI. CDR3 size: 16 residues. Comment on this clonotype: Its antigen is unidentified. A much larger clone is a single base away; this may be a read error.

Findings and caveats of the study: Diversity was estimated from one million T cells, and these estimates were considered underestimates.

This clonotype originated in a woman aged 55-69 years in good health. Sequenced input: blood. V and J are TRBV2 and TRBJ1-3, with 8 nucleotides matching TRBD1. CDR3 bases: TGTGCCAGCAGTGAGGGGACAGGTCAATCCGGAAACATCATATATTTT. Its protein product is CASSEGTGQSGNIIYF. The full variable domain, completed using reference TRBV2 and TRBJ1-3, is EPEVTQTPSHQVTQMGQEVILRCVPISNHLYFYWYRQILGQKVEFLVSFYNNEISEKSEIFDDQFSVERPDGSNFTLKIRSTKLEDSAMYFCASSEGTGQSGNIIYFGEGSWLTVV.